The rows below give T cell receptor beta chains drawn from one sample of a study of shared clonotypes between healthy human individuals. TCRdb's table, derived via immunoSEQ multiplex PCR, lists solely in-frame clones and lacks some. Among approximately 2,000,000 clones listed, around 90% were seen once. Sequencing was performed on naive CD4+ T cells from PBMCs. The receptors come from a man between 18 and 29 years old in good health. Some clones in this sample may be carry-over from other donors' samples. CDR3s include the opening cysteine and the closing phenylalanine or tryptophan. A D gene is named only where the DNA matches it firmly. The size entry is marked missing in some rows and otherwise reads once, few, many or a size class.

D	size	V	J	DNA	CDR3
TRBD2	.	TRBV27	TRBJ2-1	TGTGCCAGCAGTTTGGCCGGAGTCCGGGCTAGCGGAGCGACCCACAATGAGCAGTTCTTC	CASSLAGVRASGATHNEQFF
.	.	TRBV10-1	TRBJ1-5	TGCGCCAGCAGTGAGTCGTTCTTGTACCGACACAAAGATTTTGATAGCAATCAGCCCCAGCATTTT	CASSESFLYRHKDFDSNQPQHF
TRBD1	once	TRBV25-1	TRBJ2-6	TGTGCCAGCAGTCACAGGGGGCCGGCGGGGGCCAACGTCCTGACTTTC	CASSHRGPAGANVLTF
.	.	TRBV4-3	TRBJ2-3	TGCGCCAGCAGCCAAGATACTCTCGGGATAGGCACAGATACGCAGTATTTT	CASSQDTLGIGTDTQYF
.	.	TRBV9	TRBJ1-1	TGTGCCAGCAGCCCCCTTCTTTTAAAGGGACCGGGGAACACTGAAGCTTTCTTT	CASSPLLLKGPGNTEAFF
TRBD1	.	TRBV6-5	TRBJ1-1	TGTGCCAGCAGACCGACAGGGCGGGACACTGAAGCTTTCTTT	CASRPTGRDTEAFF
TRBD1	.	TRBV5-1	TRBJ1-2	TGCGCCAGCAGCTCCGATGCCAGGACAGGGACAGAAACTTCCTATGGCTACACCTTC	CASSSDARTGTETSYGYTF
TRBD2	.	TRBV9	TRBJ2-7	TGTGCCAGCAGCGTAGGTGGGGGAGGGCCGGGCCACGAGCAGTACTTC	CASSVGGGGPGHEQYF
.	.	TRBV6-5	TRBJ2-6	TGTGCCAGCAGTTACTCCGGCTCTGGGGCCAACGTCCTGACTTTC	CASSYSGSGANVLTF
TRBD2	.	TRBV7-3	TRBJ2-2	TGTGCCAGCAGCTTCACTAGCGGGAGGTTCACCGGGGAGCTGTTTTTT	CASSFTSGRFTGELFF
.	.	TRBV9	TRBJ1-3	TGTGCCAGCAGCGGTGGGCCGAGCTCTGGAAACACCATATATTTT	CASSGGPSSGNTIYF
TRBD2	.	TRBV10-3	TRBJ2-1	TGTGCCATCAGTGAGTGGGCCTTTAGCGGGAGGGACAATGAGCAGTTCTTC	CAISEWAFSGRDNEQFF
TRBD2	.	TRBV10-1	TRBJ2-4	TGCGCCAGCAGGAGGGAGGGCCTAGCCAAAAACATTCAGTACTTC	CASRREGLAKNIQYF
TRBD1	.	TRBV28	TRBJ2-7	TGTGCCAGCAGTCCCCCAGATCCTCCCCGGGACAGGGCCCTATACGAGCAGTACTTC	CASSPPDPPRDRALYEQYF
TRBD1	.	TRBV28	TRBJ1-1	TGTGCCAGCAGTTCGCTACAGGGGGCCGGGCTTGGCACTGAAGCTTTCTTT	CASSSLQGAGLGTEAFF
.	.	TRBV30	TRBJ1-2	TGTGCCTGGAGTGTAGCCCCAGGGGCGCTTCTCTATGGCTACACCTTC	CAWSVAPGALLYGYTF
TRBD1	.	TRBV30	TRBJ2-2	TGTGCCTGGAGCCTCGGACAGGGATTGACCGGGGAGCTGTTTTTT	CAWSLGQGLTGELFF
TRBD2	once	TRBV10-3	TRBJ2-3	TGTGCCATCAGAACTAGCGGGAGCGGGACAGATACGCAGTATTTT	CAIRTSGSGTDTQYF
.	.	TRBV2	TRBJ2-6	TGTGCCAGCAGTGATTGGCCGTCTGGGGCCAACGTCCTGACTTTC	CASSDWPSGANVLTF
.	few	TRBV10-3	TRBJ2-7	TGTGCCATCAGTGCACTTTACGAGCAGTACTTC	CAISALYEQYF
.	.	TRBV19	TRBJ1-5	TGTGCCAGTAGTTTCCTACAGGCGGCGGGGGGTCAGCCCCAGCATTTT	CASSFLQAAGGQPQHF